A selection of T cell receptor beta chains follows, all from one sample in a study of human T cells and chemical hapten exposure. MiXCR, applied by TCRdb to the RACE reads, yields one record per CDR3 protein. This table has approximately 92,000 distinct CDR3 sequences, over 9.5% appearing once. The starting material was whole blood, obtained in connection with sensitization to the hapten diphenylcyclopropenone (DPC). The receptors shown here come from a woman between 40 and 55 years old with alopecia areata. Some clones in this sample may be carry-over from other donors' samples. Both conserved end residues are part of each CDR3. A D gene is named only where the DNA matches it firmly. The size of a clone is reported for some rows only, either as once, few or many, or as a class for expanded clones.

v_gene	abundance	j_gene	d_gene	CDR3aa	CDR3nt
TRBV7-9	-	TRBJ2-1	TRBD2	CASSSRDYPHEQFF	TGTGCCAGCAGCAGCAGGGACTACCCCCATGAGCAGTTCTTC
TRBV5-4	few	TRBJ2-1	TRBD2	CASSPPVGGGDNEQFF	TGTGCCAGCAGCCCGCCCGTGGGCGGGGGGGACAATGAGCAGTTCTTC
TRBV3-1	few	TRBJ2-7	-	CASSQERGSYEQYF	TGTGCCAGCAGCCAAGAACGGGGATCCTACGAGCAGTACTTC
TRBV6-5	many	TRBJ1-2	TRBD1	CASSYSRWQGGIYYGYTF	TGTGCCAGCAGTTACTCGAGGTGGCAGGGGGGGATTTACTATGGCTACACCTTC
TRBV15	-	TRBJ2-1	TRBD2	CATSRGPTSGSTNEQFF	TGTGCCACCAGCAGAGGCCCGACTAGCGGGAGTACTAATGAGCAGTTCTTC
TRBV6-5	-	TRBJ2-5	-	CASSYSQKWERRETQYF	TGTGCCAGCAGTTACTCTCAGAAGTGGGAGAGGCGAGAGACCCAGTACTTC
TRBV9	many	TRBJ2-1	-	CASSVAGSYNEQFF	TGTGCCAGCAGCGTAGCAGGATCCTACAATGAGCAGTTCTTC
TRBV30	many	TRBJ1-2	TRBD1	CAWSSDRVFGYTF	TGTGCCTGGAGTAGTGACAGGGTGTTCGGCTACACCTTC
TRBV27	-	TRBJ2-3	TRBD2	CASRLGLAGGQGTDTQYF	TGTGCCAGCAGATTGGGACTAGCGGGGGGGCAAGGAACAGATACGCAGTATTTT
TRBV6-4	many	TRBJ2-1	TRBD2	CASSESTSGGADEQFF	TGTGCCAGCAGTGAGTCTACTAGCGGGGGGGCGGATGAGCAGTTCTTC
TRBV5-1	many	TRBJ2-2	-	CASSQNRELFF	TGCGCCAGCAGCCAGAACAGGGAACTGTTTTTT
TRBV5-5	many	TRBJ1-4	-	CASSLDVNEKLFF	TGTGCCAGCAGCTTGGATGTGAATGAAAAACTGTTTTTT
TRBV7-2	-	TRBJ2-3	-	CASTRLTDTQYF	TGTGCCAGCACCCGACTCACAGATACGCAGTATTTT
TRBV15	many	TRBJ2-3	-	CATSGTDTQYF	TGTGCCACCAGCGGCACAGATACGCAGTATTTT
TRBV12-3/TRBV12-4	-	TRBJ2-1	TRBD1	CASSTTGWDEQFF	TGTGCCAGCAGTACGACAGGGTGGGATGAGCAGTTCTTC
TRBV19	many	TRBJ2-1	TRBD1	CASSKDDRVGDEQFF	TGTGCCAGTAGTAAGGACGACAGGGTTGGGGATGAGCAGTTCTTC
TRBV20-1	many	TRBJ2-3	TRBD2	CSAPSRLAGVIDTQYF	TGCAGTGCTCCCTCTCGACTAGCGGGAGTTATAGATACGCAGTATTTT
TRBV27	many	TRBJ1-1	TRBD1	CASSLRDRGRPNTEAFF	TGTGCCAGCAGTCTACGGGACAGGGGACGACCTAACACTGAAGCTTTCTTT
TRBV6-5	many	TRBJ2-3	-	CASRLTDTQYF	TGTGCCAGCAGACTCACAGATACGCAGTATTTT
TRBV24-1	few	TRBJ2-1	-	CATSDTDQYNEQFF	TGTGCCACCAGTGATACGGACCAGTACAATGAGCAGTTCTTC
TRBV24-1	-	TRBJ1-1	-	CATRRGDEAFF	TGTGCCACCAGGAGGGGTGATGAAGCTTTCTTT
TRBV7-9	few	TRBJ1-5	TRBD1	CASSAGTGKSNQPQHF	TGTGCCAGCAGCGCCGGGACAGGGAAGAGCAATCAGCCCCAGCATTTT
TRBV12-3/TRBV12-4	many	TRBJ1-1	TRBD1	CASRLTGGVSEAFF	TGTGCCAGTCGACTGACAGGGGGCGTTTCTGAAGCTTTCTTT
TRBV4-3	-	TRBJ1-1	-	CASSRRGNTEAFF	TGCGCCAGCAGCCGCAGGGGGAACACTGAAGCTTTCTTT
TRBV19	few	TRBJ1-1	TRBD1	CASSKDRVESLNTEAFF	TGTGCCAGTAGTAAGGACAGGGTCGAGTCGTTGAACACTGAAGCTTTCTTT
TRBV4-3	few	TRBJ2-6	TRBD1	CASSQVGRQGAPGANVLTF	TGCGCCAGCAGCCAAGTTGGGAGACAGGGGGCGCCTGGGGCCAACGTCCTGACTTTC
TRBV9	-	TRBJ1-5	TRBD1	CASSPGQGPQHF	TGTGCCAGCAGCCCGGGACAGGGGCCCCAGCATTTT
TRBV28	few	TRBJ2-3	TRBD2	CASRVTSGRGKDTQYF	TGTGCCAGCAGAGTTACTAGCGGGAGGGGGAAAGATACGCAGTATTTT
TRBV20-1	-	TRBJ1-5	-	CSATSREVGNQPQHF	TGCAGTGCTACGAGCAGGGAGGTAGGGAATCAGCCCCAGCATTTT
TRBV5-6	-	TRBJ1-1	TRBD1	CASSLLDRVNTEAFF	TGTGCCAGCAGCCTCCTGGACAGGGTGAACACTGAAGCTTTCTTT
TRBV11-2	many	TRBJ2-2	-	CASSQGGLVNTGELFF	TGTGCCAGCAGCCAGGGGGGGCTGGTGAACACCGGGGAGCTGTTTTTT
TRBV2	many	TRBJ2-5	TRBD1	CASSFGTDEETQYF	TGTGCCAGCAGTTTCGGGACAGACGAAGAGACCCAGTACTTC
TRBV13	-	TRBJ2-5	TRBD2	CASTRRGGPQETQYF	TGTGCCAGCACCAGGCGGGGGGGTCCTCAAGAGACCCAGTACTTC
TRBV19	few	TRBJ2-7	-	CASSTHPRLAREQYF	TGTGCCAGTAGTACCCACCCGCGGTTAGCCCGCGAGCAGTACTTC
TRBV6-1	many	TRBJ2-1	-	CASREQVSSYNEQFF	TGTGCCAGCAGGGAACAGGTGAGCTCCTACAATGAGCAGTTCTTC
TRBV30	few	TRBJ2-3	-	CAWSKSTDTQYF	TGTGCCTGGAGTAAATCCACAGATACGCAGTATTTT
TRBV9	many	TRBJ1-6	-	CASSENRVRSPLHF	TGTGCCAGCAGTGAGAACAGGGTCCGGTCACCCCTCCACTTT
TRBV6-5	-	TRBJ2-1	TRBD1	CASSQGQVLNEQFF	TGTGCCAGCAGTCAAGGACAGGTGCTCAATGAGCAGTTCTTC
TRBV6-2/TRBV6-3	many	TRBJ2-3	-	CASSYEVAADTQYF	TGTGCCAGCAGTTACGAGGTGGCGGCAGATACGCAGTATTTT
TRBV19	many	TRBJ1-5	-	CASMGYNQPQHF	TGTGCCAGTATGGGCTACAATCAGCCCCAGCATTTT
TRBV6-2/TRBV6-3	few	TRBJ2-2	-	CASSPWATGELFF	TGTGCCAGCAGTCCCTGGGCCACCGGGGAGCTGTTTTTT
TRBV18	many	TRBJ2-5	-	CASSGAIQETQYF	TGTGCCAGCTCAGGGGCCATCCAAGAGACCCAGTACTTC
TRBV6-2/TRBV6-3	few	TRBJ2-2	-	CASRLDRFTGELFF	TGTGCCAGCAGACTCGACAGATTCACCGGGGAGCTGTTTTTT
TRBV29-1	many	TRBJ2-5	-	CSVRSAEETQYF	TGCAGCGTTAGAAGCGCGGAGGAGACCCAGTACTTC
TRBV6-2/TRBV6-3	-	TRBJ1-5	-	CASSYTLGQPQHF	TGTGCCAGCAGTTATACTCTCGGTCAGCCCCAGCATTTT
TRBV29-1	many	TRBJ2-4	TRBD2	CSVGRETENIQYF	TGCAGCGTAGGGAGGGAGACCGAAAACATTCAGTACTTC
TRBV4-3	many	TRBJ2-1	-	CASSLLMSNEQFF	TGCGCCAGCAGCCTCCTCATGTCGAATGAGCAGTTCTTC
TRBV3-1	many	TRBJ2-7	-	CASSQALLSGGYEQYF	TGTGCCAGCAGCCAAGCCCTTCTGAGCGGAGGCTACGAGCAGTACTTC
TRBV29-1	many	TRBJ1-1	-	CSVDLGAGTEAFF	TGCAGCGTTGATCTGGGGGCGGGAACTGAAGCTTTCTTT
TRBV18	-	TRBJ2-5	-	CASSPPLLPFQYF	TGTGCCAGCTCACCACCGCTTCTCCCGTTTCAGTACTTC
TRBV28	many	TRBJ2-1	TRBD2	CASSFRISGSMYEQFF	TGTGCCAGCAGTTTTAGAATAAGCGGGAGTATGTATGAGCAGTTCTTC
TRBV5-4	few	TRBJ2-3	TRBD1	CASSTGGSRDTQYF	TGTGCCAGCAGCACAGGGGGGTCCCGGGATACGCAGTATTTT
TRBV3-1	few	TRBJ2-2	TRBD2	CASSQTGGARTGELFF	TGTGCCAGCAGCCAAACCGGGGGGGCTCGAACCGGGGAGCTGTTTTTT
TRBV6-2/TRBV6-3	many	TRBJ2-7	-	CASNRPGLHSSYEQYF	TGTGCCAGCAACCGTCCGGGACTTCACAGCTCCTACGAGCAGTACTTC